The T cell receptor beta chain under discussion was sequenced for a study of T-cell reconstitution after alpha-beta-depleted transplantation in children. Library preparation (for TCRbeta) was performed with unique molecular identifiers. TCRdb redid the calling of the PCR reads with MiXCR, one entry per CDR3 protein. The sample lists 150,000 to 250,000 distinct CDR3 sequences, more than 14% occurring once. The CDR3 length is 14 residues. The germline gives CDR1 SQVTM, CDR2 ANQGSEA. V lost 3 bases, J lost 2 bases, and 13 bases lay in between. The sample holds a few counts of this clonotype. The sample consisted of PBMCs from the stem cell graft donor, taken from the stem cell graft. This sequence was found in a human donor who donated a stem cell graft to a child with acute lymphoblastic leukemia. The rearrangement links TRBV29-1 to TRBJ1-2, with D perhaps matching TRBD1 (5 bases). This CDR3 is CSVEMGGKNYGYTF. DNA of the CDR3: TGCAGCGTTGAGATGGGGGGAAAAAACTATGGCTACACCTTC.